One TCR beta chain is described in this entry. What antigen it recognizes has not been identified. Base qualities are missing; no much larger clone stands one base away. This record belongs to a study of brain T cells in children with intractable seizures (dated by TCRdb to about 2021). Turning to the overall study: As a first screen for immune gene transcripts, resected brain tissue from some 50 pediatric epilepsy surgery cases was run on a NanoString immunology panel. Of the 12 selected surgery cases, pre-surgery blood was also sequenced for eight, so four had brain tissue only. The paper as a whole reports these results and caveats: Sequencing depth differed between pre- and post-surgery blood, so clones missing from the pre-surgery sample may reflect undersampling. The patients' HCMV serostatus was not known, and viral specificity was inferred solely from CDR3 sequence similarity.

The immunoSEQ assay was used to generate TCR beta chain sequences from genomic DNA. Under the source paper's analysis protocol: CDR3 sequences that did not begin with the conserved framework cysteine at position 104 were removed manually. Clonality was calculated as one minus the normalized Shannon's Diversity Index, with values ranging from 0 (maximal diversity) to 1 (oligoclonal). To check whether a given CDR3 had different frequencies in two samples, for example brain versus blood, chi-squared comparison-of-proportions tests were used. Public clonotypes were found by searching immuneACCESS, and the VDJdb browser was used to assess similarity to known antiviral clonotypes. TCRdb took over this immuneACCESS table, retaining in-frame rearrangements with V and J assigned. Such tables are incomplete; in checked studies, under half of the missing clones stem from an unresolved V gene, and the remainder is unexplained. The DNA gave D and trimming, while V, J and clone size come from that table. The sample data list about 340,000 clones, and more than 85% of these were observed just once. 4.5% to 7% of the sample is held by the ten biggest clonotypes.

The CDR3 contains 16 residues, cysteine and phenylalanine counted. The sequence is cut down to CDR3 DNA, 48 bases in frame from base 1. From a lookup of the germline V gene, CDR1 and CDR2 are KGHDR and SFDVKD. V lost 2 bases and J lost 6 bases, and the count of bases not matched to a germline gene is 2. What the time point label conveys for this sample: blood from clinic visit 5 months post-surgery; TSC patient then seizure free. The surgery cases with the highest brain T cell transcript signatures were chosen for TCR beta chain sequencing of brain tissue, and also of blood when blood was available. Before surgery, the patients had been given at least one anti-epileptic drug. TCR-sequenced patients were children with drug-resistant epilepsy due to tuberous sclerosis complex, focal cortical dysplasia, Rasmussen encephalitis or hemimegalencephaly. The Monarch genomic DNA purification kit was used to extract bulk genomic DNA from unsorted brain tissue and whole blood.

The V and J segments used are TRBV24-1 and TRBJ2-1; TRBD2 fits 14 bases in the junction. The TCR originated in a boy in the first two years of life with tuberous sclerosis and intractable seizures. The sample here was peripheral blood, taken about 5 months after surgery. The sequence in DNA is TGTGCCACCAGTGATTCAGGACTAGCGGGGGGCAATGAGCAGTTCTTC. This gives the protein CATSDSGLAGGNEQFF.